The T cell receptor beta chain under discussion was sequenced for a study of blood T cell repertoires in COVID-19. Germline trimming cut 10 bases from V and 9 bases from J; bases unmatched to any gene: 17. This CDR3 has 14 residues. Looked up from germline, CDR1 is MGHDK and CDR2 is SYGVNS. The protocol was immunoSEQ multiplex PCR, while the TCRdb copy is restricted to in-frame clones and leaves out a portion. The repertoire consists of approximately 100,000 clones, with about nine tenths occurring once and the leading ten covering roughly 15%. The chain uses TRBV25-1 and TRBJ2-7; 8 bases are a match to TRBD2. This TCR was sampled from a man between 45 and 60 years old with acute or convalescent COVID-19. Sequenced: peripheral blood. The CDR3: CATSFLAGALGQYF. The CDR3, as DNA: TGTGCCACGTCTTTTCTAGCGGGCGCTCTAGGGCAGTACTTC.